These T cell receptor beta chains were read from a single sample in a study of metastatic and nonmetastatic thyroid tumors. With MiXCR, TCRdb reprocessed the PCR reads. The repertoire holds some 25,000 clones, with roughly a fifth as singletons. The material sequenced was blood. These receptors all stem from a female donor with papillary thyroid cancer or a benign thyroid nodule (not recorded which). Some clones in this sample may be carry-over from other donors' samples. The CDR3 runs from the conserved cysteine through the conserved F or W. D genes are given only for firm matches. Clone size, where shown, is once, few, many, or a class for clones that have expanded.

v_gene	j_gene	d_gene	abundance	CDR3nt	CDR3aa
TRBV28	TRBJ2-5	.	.	TGTGCCATCAGTTTTCCGCAGGGTGTAAGAAGAGAGACCCAGTACTTC	CAISFPQGVRRETQYF
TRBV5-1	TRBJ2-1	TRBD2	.	TGCGCCAGCAGTGGTAGCGGGAGCTTATTAAATGAGCAGTTCTTC	CASSGSGSLLNEQFF
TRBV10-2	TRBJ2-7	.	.	TGCGCCAGCAGTTGGGGGGAGTCCTACGAGCAGTACTTC	CASSWGESYEQYF
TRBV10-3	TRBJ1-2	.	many	TGTGCCATCGGCGGGGGGAGGGACTATGGCTACACCTTC	CAIGGGRDYGYTF
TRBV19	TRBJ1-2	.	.	TGTGCCAGTAGTCCTACCCTGCAGGGGGGCTACACCTTC	CASSPTLQGGYTF
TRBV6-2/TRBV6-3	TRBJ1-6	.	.	TGTGCCAGCAGTCCCACGGTAAAGGGTAGTTTGTTCGATAATTCACCCCTCCACTTT	CASSPTVKGSLFDNSPLHF
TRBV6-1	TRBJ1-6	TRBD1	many	TGTGCCAGCAGTGAATCCGGTGACAGGGGGTTCTCCTATAATTCACCCCTCCACTTT	CASSESGDRGFSYNSPLHF
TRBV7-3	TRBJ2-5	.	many	TGTGCCAGCAGCTTAGAAGCGAACAACCGAGGGACCCAGTACTTC	CASSLEANNRGTQYF
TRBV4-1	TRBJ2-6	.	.	TGCGCCAGCAGCTCGACTCGAAGTCGAGGGGCCAACCTCCTGACTTTC	CASSSTRSRGANLLTF
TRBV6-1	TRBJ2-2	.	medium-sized	TGTGCCAGCAGGTCGAGAGGGGCCGGGGAGCTGTTTTTT	CASRSRGAGELFF
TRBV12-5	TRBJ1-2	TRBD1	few	TGTGCTATTTCCTTCGGACAGGGGAGATTGTTCGGCTACACCTTC	CAISFGQGRLFGYTF
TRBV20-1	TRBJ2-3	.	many	TGCAGTGCTAGTTACAGGGAAGGGGCAGATACGCAGTATTTT	CSASYREGADTQYF
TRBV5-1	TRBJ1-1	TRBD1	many	TGCGCCAGCAGCGACCGGGACAGATGGGACACTGAAGCTTTCTTT	CASSDRDRWDTEAFF
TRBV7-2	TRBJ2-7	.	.	TGTGCCAGCAGCATGCCACACTGCGGCGAGCAGTACTTC	CASSMPHCGEQYF
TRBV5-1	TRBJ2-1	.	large	TGCGCCAGCAGCACGGAACAGGTTGCCAGGGGCGATGAGCAGTTCTTC	CASSTEQVARGDEQFF
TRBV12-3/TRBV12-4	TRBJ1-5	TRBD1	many	TGTGCCAGCAGTTGGACAGGGAGCAATCAGCCCCAGCATTTT	CASSWTGSNQPQHF
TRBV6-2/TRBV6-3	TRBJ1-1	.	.	TGTGCCAGCGGGACCACGAAGACTGAAGCTTTCTTT	CASGTTKTEAFF
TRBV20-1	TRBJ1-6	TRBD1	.	TGCAGTGCTACTCCCGGGACAGGCGAATCACCCCTCCACTTT	CSATPGTGESPLHF
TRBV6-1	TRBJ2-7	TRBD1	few	TGTGCGGCGCATGGGAACAGGGGGCGCAACTTGCTCGAGCAGTACTTC	CAAHGNRGRNLLEQYF
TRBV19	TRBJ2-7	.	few	TGTGTCAGTAGGGGAAGGGAAAGATCTGGCGAGCAGTACTTC	CVSRGRERSGEQYF
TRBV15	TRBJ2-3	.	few	TGTGCCACCAGCAGCAAGGGGCATGATACGCAGTATTTT	CATSSKGHDTQYF
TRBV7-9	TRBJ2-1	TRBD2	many	TGTGCCAGCACCCCCTGGGGGGGGAACAATGAGCAGTTCTTC	CASTPWGGNNEQFF
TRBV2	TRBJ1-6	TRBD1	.	TGTGCCAGCAGGCCGCTCCTAGGGGGCGGGAATTCACCCCTCCACTTT	CASRPLLGGGNSPLHF
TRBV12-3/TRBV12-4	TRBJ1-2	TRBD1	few	TGTGCCAGCAGTTTATTTGTGACAGGGGAGTTCTATGGCTACACCTTC	CASSLFVTGEFYGYTF
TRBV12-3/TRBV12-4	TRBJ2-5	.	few	TGTGCCAACAGCATAGGAGGCAAGAGGGCCCAGTACTTC	CANSIGGKRAQYF
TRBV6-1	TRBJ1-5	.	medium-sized	TGTGCCACCCGGACAGTTCATCAGCCCCAGCATTTT	CATRTVHQPQHF
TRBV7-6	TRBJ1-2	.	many	TGTGCCAGCAGCTCCGTCGGGGGCTCTGGCTACACCTTC	CASSSVGGSGYTF
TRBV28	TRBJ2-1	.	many	TGTGCCAGCAGAACGACCGATACGAATGAGCAGTTCTTC	CASRTTDTNEQFF